This is a list of T cell receptor beta chains from one sample in a study of CD8+CD57+ T cells in acquired aplastic anemia. Via MiXCR, TCRdb re-called the reads, giving one row per CDR3 protein. The sample carries 250,000 to 300,000 distinct CDR3 sequences, 45% to 65% recorded once. Sequenced sample: sorted CD4+, CD8+, or CD8+CD57+ T cells (not recorded which) from PBMCs. These receptors originate from a human donor with severe aplastic anemia or a healthy control (not recorded which). The CDR3 runs from the conserved cysteine through the conserved F or W. The D gene is left open where the match is weak. The size field is filled for only some rows; it gives once, few, many or a size class.

TRBV6-1	TRBJ2-4	TRBD2	many	TGTGCCAGCAGAGAGGGACTAGCGGGGGGGAACATTCAGTACTTC	CASREGLAGGNIQYF
TRBV24-1	TRBJ2-3	-	-	TGTGCCACCAGTGATGCGGACTTCACAGATACGCAGTATTTT	CATSDADFTDTQYF
TRBV25-1	TRBJ2-7	TRBD1	few	TGTGCCAGCACCAACCGGGACAGGGCCTACGAGCAGTACTTC	CASTNRDRAYEQYF
TRBV5-6	TRBJ1-5	TRBD1	-	TGTGCCAGCAGCTGGGGACAGGGCTTCAATCAGCCCCAGCATTTT	CASSWGQGFNQPQHF
TRBV7-6	TRBJ1-1	-	-	TGTGCCAGCAGCTTACAGGGTACGGGGGTCACTGAAGCTTTCTTT	CASSLQGTGVTEAFF
TRBV7-2	TRBJ1-5	-	once	TGTGCCAGCAGCCAGGGGAGAGGGGGTAACCAGCCCCAGCATTTT	CASSQGRGGNQPQHF
TRBV5-1	TRBJ2-3	TRBD2	many	TGCGCCAGCAGCTTGGCTAGCGGAGATACGCAGTATTTT	CASSLASGDTQYF
TRBV15	TRBJ2-5	-	-	TGTGCCACCAGCGGAGGGGGAGGTGGAGAGACCCAGTACTTC	CATSGGGGGETQYF
TRBV6-5	TRBJ2-5	-	many	TGTGCCAGCAGTTACCGGTCCGTTAAACAAGAGACCCAGTACTTC	CASSYRSVKQETQYF
TRBV19	TRBJ2-5	TRBD1	-	TGTGCCAGTAGCGGGGACAGGCGGGAGACCCAGTACTTC	CASSGDRRETQYF
TRBV7-8	TRBJ2-3	TRBD2	-	TGTGCCAGCTCACCTAGCGGGGCCCGCACAGATACGCAGTATTTT	CASSPSGARTDTQYF
TRBV24-1	TRBJ2-3	-	few	TGTGCCACCAACGGGGCGGGGACAGATACGCAGTATTTT	CATNGAGTDTQYF
TRBV25-1	TRBJ1-6	-	many	TGTGCCAGCAGTGGTCAGGGGCAGTATAATTCACCCCTCCACTTT	CASSGQGQYNSPLHF
TRBV20-1	TRBJ1-1	-	-	TGCAGTGCTAGACCGTTGAACACTGAAGCTTTCTTT	CSARPLNTEAFF
TRBV12-3/TRBV12-4	TRBJ2-1	-	-	TGTGCCAGCAGTTTAGAGGGCGGGAAGTACAATGAGCAGTTCTTC	CASSLEGGKYNEQFF
TRBV20-1	TRBJ1-1	-	-	TGCAGTGCTAGCCGAACAGGGTTGGAAGCTTTCTTT	CSASRTGLEAFF
TRBV10-2	TRBJ1-2	-	-	TGCGCCAGCAGTCCGGGTCCGGCATATGGCTACACCTTC	CASSPGPAYGYTF
TRBV24-1	TRBJ2-2	-	-	TGTGCCACCAGCCAATCCCCCGGGGGCCGGGTTCCCGGGGAGCTGTTTTTT	CATSQSPGGRVPGELFF
TRBV9	TRBJ1-2	-	-	TGTGCCAGCAGCGCTACCCGACAGAAGGATGGCTACACCTTC	CASSATRQKDGYTF
TRBV6-6	TRBJ1-1	-	many	TGTGCCAGCAGCCTCTTAGAAGGGCTGAACACTGAAGCTTTCTTT	CASSLLEGLNTEAFF
TRBV7-8	TRBJ2-3	-	few	TGTGCCAGCAGCCCCACGGGTTACTCTAGCACAGATACGCAGTATTTT	CASSPTGYSSTDTQYF
TRBV2	TRBJ2-5	TRBD1	-	TGTGCCAGCACCTGGACAGGGGAGACCCAGTACTTC	CASTWTGETQYF
TRBV5-1	TRBJ2-5	-	many	TGCGCCAGCAGCTTGTGGGGCAGGGGAGAGACCCAGTACTTC	CASSLWGRGETQYF
TRBV7-3	TRBJ1-6	-	once	TGTGCCAGCAGCTTATCCAGGGGCTCACCCCTCCACTTT	CASSLSRGSPLHF
TRBV6-5	TRBJ1-1	TRBD1	many	TGTGCCAGCAGGGCCGGGACAGGGAACACTGAAGCTTTCTTT	CASRAGTGNTEAFF
TRBV20-1	TRBJ1-4	-	many	TGCAGTGCTACTTCGGCCCGTCCCGCCGAAAAACTGTTTTTT	CSATSARPAEKLFF
TRBV20-1	TRBJ2-1	TRBD1	many	TGCAGTGCAAGTGGGGGACAGGGTCCGTCCTACAATGAGCAGTTCTTC	CSASGGQGPSYNEQFF
TRBV6-1	TRBJ2-7	-	-	TGTGCCAGCAGTGTCGGCGAGGGGAGCAACTACGAGCAGTACTTC	CASSVGEGSNYEQYF
TRBV10-3	TRBJ1-6	-	few	TGTGCCATCAGCCGAACAGAGGGTGATAATTCACCCCTCCACTTT	CAISRTEGDNSPLHF
TRBV7-3	TRBJ2-1	TRBD1	-	TGTGCCAGCAGCTTAAAGGGGGCTCACAATGAGCAGTTCTTC	CASSLKGAHNEQFF
TRBV7-8	TRBJ1-1	-	few	TGTGCCAGCAGCCCCGATGGGACTGAAGCTTTCTTT	CASSPDGTEAFF
TRBV2	TRBJ2-2	-	-	TGTGCCAGCAGCCAAACCACCACCGGGGAGCTGTTTTTT	CASSQTTTGELFF
TRBV7-9	TRBJ1-2	-	-	TGTGCCAGCAGCTTGGAGGCGGGATTTGGAGACTATGGCTACACCTTC	CASSLEAGFGDYGYTF
TRBV7-2	TRBJ1-1	-	-	TGTGCCAGCAGCGCCCGGGGGGGTGGCACTGAAGCTTTCTTT	CASSARGGGTEAFF
TRBV29-1	TRBJ1-1	-	many	TGCAGCGTTACAAAACAGGGCACTGAAGCTTTCTTT	CSVTKQGTEAFF